This T cell receptor (beta chain) was obtained from a study of PD-L1 blockade in urothelial cancer. Study-wide context: Patients, treated from 2014 onward, received atezolizumab 1,200 mg intravenously every 3 weeks. Male patients with bladder-origin urothelial cancer numbered about nine tenths of the roughly 29. Patients had received 0 to 3 prior chemotherapy regimens. Study-level results: Better survival was forecast by a pretreatment blood TCR clonality below the median.

Noted time point: pretreatment peripheral blood. The sample holds one count of this clone. Its specificity is unknown. Libraries were prepared by immunoSEQ multiplex PCR; TCRdb keeps only in-frame clonotypes and omits some of them. The data hold about 33,000 clones, with nearly 85% observed a single time. V was shortened by 1 base and J by 1 base, with 18 bases between the two germline ends. In germline, CDR1 is LGHNA, CDR2 YSLEER. The CDR3 is 18 residues long. The chain carries TRBV4-3 and TRBJ2-3; maybe TRBD1 (6 bases). This TCR came from a man aged 55 to 70 with urothelial cancer. The starting material was PBMCs, obtained around atezolizumab (anti-PD-L1) treatment. The CDR3 spells CASSQARQAAEGTDTQYF. The CDR3 DNA follows: TGCGCCAGCAGCCAAGCACGACAGGCGGCAGAAGGCACAGATACGCAGTATTTT.